This T cell receptor beta chain came from a study of blood T cell repertoires in COVID-19. The wider study: Acute and convalescent COVID-19 specimens originated in the United States, Italy and Spain.

Germline CDR1 reads LGHNT; CDR2 reads FRNRAP. Trimming pared 2 bases from V and 0 bases from J, leaving 8 bases between. The CDR3 extends over 16 amino acids. TCRdb's table, derived via immunoSEQ multiplex PCR, lists solely in-frame clones and lacks some. The sample carries 160,000 or so clones, over 90% recorded once. The sequencing sample was made of peripheral blood. This receptor was identified in a woman aged 60-75 years with COVID-19, enrolled during active disease. The chain has TRBV12-5 and TRBJ2-6; the D is unclear. The CDR3 is CASGLSLLSGANVLTF. The CDR3 region has the DNA TGTGCTAGTGGTTTGTCCCTTCTCTCTGGGGCCAACGTCCTGACTTTC.